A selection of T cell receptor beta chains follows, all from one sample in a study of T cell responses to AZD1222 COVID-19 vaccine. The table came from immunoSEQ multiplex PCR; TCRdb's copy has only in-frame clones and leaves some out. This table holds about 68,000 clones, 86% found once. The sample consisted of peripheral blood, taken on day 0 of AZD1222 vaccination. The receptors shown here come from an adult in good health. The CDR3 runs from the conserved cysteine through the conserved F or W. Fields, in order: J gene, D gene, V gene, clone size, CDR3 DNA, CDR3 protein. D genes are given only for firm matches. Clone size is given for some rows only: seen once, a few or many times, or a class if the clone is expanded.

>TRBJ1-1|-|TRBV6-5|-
TGTGCCAGCAGTTACTCGCCTCCTGAAGCTTTCTTT
CASSYSPPEAFF
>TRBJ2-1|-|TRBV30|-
TGTGCCTGGAGTGTGTTGGCCTACAATGAGCAGTTCTTC
CAWSVLAYNEQFF
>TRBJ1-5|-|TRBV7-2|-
TGTGCCAGCAGCTTAGCAGGGACGGGACAGCCCCAGCATTTT
CASSLAGTGQPQHF
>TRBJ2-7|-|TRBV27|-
TGTGCCAGCAGCCCACGGGTGGGTGAGCAGTACTTC
CASSPRVGEQYF
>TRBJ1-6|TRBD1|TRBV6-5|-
TGTGCCAGCAGCAGGGGGCCCAAACCTTCACCCCTCCACTTT
CASSRGPKPSPLHF
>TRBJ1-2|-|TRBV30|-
TGTGCCGCAAACACCGAGGGACGCGCCCATTATGGCTACACCTTC
CAANTEGRAHYGYTF
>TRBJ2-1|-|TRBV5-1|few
TGCGCCAGCAGGGTGTCGGGTGAGCAGTTCTTC
CASRVSGEQFF
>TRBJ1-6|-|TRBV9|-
TGTGCCAGCAGTAGGGACGGCAATTCACCCCTCCACTTT
CASSRDGNSPLHF
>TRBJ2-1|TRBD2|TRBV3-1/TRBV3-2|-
TGTGCCAGCAGCCAAGGATGGGGGGAGGGGTACAATGAGCAGTTCTTC
CASSQGWGEGYNEQFF
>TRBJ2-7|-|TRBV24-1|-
TGTGCCGTAGAATCTACCCAGGGCTACGAGCAGTACTTC
CAVESTQGYEQYF
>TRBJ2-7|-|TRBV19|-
TGTGCCAGTAGTTTCCGAGCTGGGCTCTACGAGCAGTACTTC
CASSFRAGLYEQYF
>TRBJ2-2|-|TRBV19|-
TGTGCCAGTACCATAGGGTTGGACACGAAGAACACCGGGGAGCTGTTTTTT
CASTIGLDTKNTGELFF
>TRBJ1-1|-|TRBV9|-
TGTGCCAGCAGCGTAGCCGGGGGAGGCACTGAAGCTTTCTTT
CASSVAGGGTEAFF
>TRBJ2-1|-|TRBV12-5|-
TGTGCTAGTGGTGGGCCCGGGGTGCCGAATGAGCAGTTCTTC
CASGGPGVPNEQFF
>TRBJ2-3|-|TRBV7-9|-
TGTGCCAGCAGCCCTTTCGGCGGCGTGACAGATACGCAGTATTTT
CASSPFGGVTDTQYF
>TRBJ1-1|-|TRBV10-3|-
TGTGCCATCAGTGAAGCTTTGTTGCGGACTGAAGCTTTCTTT
CAISEALLRTEAFF
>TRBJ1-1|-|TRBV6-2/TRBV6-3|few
TGTGCCAGCAGTTACACCCAGAACACTGAAGCTTTCTTT
CASSYTQNTEAFF
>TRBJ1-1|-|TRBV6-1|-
TGTGCCAGCAGTGATGGGGAGAACACTGAAGCTTTCTTT
CASSDGENTEAFF
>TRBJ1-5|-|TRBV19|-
TGTGCCAGTAGTACAAACAAAGGACGGTATAGCAATCAGCCCCAGCATTTT
CASSTNKGRYSNQPQHF
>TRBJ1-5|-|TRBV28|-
TGTGCCAGCAGTATACCGATGGGGCTGTTGAGCAATCAGCCCCAGCATTTT
CASSIPMGLLSNQPQHF
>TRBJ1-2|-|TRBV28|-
TGTGCCAGCATCTCGGAGGGGGTGGGCCATGGCTACACCTTC
CASISEGVGHGYTF
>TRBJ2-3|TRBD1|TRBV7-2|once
TGTGCCAGCAGCGGAGGGACAGGCTACCTCACAGATACGCAGTATTTT
CASSGGTGYLTDTQYF
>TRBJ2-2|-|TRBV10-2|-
TGCGCCAGCAGTGAGTCGACTGGGGGGCGGGGGTCCGGGGAGCTGTTTTTT
CASSESTGGRGSGELFF
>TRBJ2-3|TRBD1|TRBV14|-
TGTGCCAGCAGCCAAGATCGGACAGGGGACACAGATACGCAGTATTTT
CASSQDRTGDTDTQYF
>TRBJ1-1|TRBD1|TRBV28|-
TGTGCCAGCAGGGGGACAGCGAACACTGAAGCTTTCTTT
CASRGTANTEAFF
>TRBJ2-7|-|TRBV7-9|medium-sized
TGTGCCAGCAGCTTCGATGGCCACGAGCAGTACTTC
CASSFDGHEQYF
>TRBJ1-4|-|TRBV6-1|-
TGTGCCAGCAGTGAAGGCAGGGTCCCGAATGAAAAACTGTTTTTT
CASSEGRVPNEKLFF
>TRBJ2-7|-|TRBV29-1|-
TGCAGCGTTCGAGCCTCGGGCGGCGACGAGCAGTACTTC
CSVRASGGDEQYF
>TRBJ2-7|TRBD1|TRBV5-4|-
TGTGCCAGCAGCTTCCTATTCCCGCCGGGACAGGGCACCTCCTACGAGCAGTACTTC
CASSFLFPPGQGTSYEQYF
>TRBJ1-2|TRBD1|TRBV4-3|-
TGCGCCAGCAGCCAAGAATACAGGGGGTTTTACTATGGCTACACCTTC
CASSQEYRGFYYGYTF
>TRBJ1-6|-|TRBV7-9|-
TGTGCCAGCAGCGTGGGTAGGGGCATTTCACCCCTCCACTTT
CASSVGRGISPLHF
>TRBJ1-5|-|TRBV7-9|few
TGTGCCAGCAGCTTAGGCCAGGCTAGCAATCAGCCCCAGCATTTT
CASSLGQASNQPQHF
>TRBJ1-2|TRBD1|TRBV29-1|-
TGCAGCGTACCGACAGGGGCGCAGCGTGGCTACACCTTC
CSVPTGAQRGYTF
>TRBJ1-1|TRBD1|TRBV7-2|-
TGTGCCAGCAGACGGGGACAGGGAACTGAAGCTTTCTTT
CASRRGQGTEAFF
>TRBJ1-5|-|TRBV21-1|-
TGTGCCAGCAGCGGAACCGGGACAGGGCAATCCCATAGCAATCAGCCCCAGCATTTT
CASSGTGTGQSHSNQPQHF
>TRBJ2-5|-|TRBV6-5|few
TGTGCCAGCAGTCCGCCGCCCCGGTCAGCCCAGTACTTC
CASSPPPRSAQYF
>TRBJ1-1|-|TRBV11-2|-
TGTGCCAGCAGCTTAGATGTAGACACTGAAGCTTTCTTT
CASSLDVDTEAFF
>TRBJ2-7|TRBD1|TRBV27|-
TGTGCCAGCAGTTTTCTCCCCGACAGGGCCCACGAGCAGTACTTC
CASSFLPDRAHEQYF
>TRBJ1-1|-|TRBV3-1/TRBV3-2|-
TGTGCCAGCAGCCATTCCACAGGGCTGGCTTTCTTT
CASSHSTGLAFF
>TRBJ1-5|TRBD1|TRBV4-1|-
TGCGCCAGCAGCCTACGGACAGGGCGGATCAGCAATCAGCCCCAGCATTTT
CASSLRTGRISNQPQHF
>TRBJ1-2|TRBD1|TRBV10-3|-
TGTGCCATCCTACCACGGGACAGGGAAAACTATGGCTACACCTTC
CAILPRDRENYGYTF
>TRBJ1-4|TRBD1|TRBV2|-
TGTGCCAGCACGGGGGGACAGAAATCTAATGAAAAACTGTTTTTT
CASTGGQKSNEKLFF
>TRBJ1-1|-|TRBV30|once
TGTGCCTGGAGTGTAGTGGGGGGCACTGAAGCTTTCTTT
CAWSVVGGTEAFF
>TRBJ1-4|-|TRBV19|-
TGTGCCAGTAGTATCCGGGAGAGTGAAAAACTGTTTTTT
CASSIRESEKLFF
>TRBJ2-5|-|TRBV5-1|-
TGCGCCAGCAGCCTCCAGGGGCGCCTGGGAGAGACCCAGTACTTC
CASSLQGRLGETQYF
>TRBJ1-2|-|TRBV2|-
TGTGCCAGCAGTGAAAGGCGGAATTATGGCTACACCTTC
CASSERRNYGYTF
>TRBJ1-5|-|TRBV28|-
TGTGCCACCCGGCGGGCCAACAACAACCAGCCCCAGCATTTT
CATRRANNNQPQHF
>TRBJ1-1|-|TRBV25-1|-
TGTGCCAGCAGTGAAGGTGGTCAAAACACTGAAGCTTTCTTT
CASSEGGQNTEAFF